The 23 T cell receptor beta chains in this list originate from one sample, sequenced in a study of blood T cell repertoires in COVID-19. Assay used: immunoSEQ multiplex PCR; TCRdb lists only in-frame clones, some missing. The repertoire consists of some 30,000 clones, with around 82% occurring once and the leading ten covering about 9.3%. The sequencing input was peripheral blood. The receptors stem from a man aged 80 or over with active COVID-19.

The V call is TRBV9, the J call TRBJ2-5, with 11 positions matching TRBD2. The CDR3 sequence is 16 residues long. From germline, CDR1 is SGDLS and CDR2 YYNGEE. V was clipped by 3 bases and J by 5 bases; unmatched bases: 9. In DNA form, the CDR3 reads TGTGCCAGCAGCGCCCATAGCGGGGGGGCTCGGGAGACCCAGTACTTC. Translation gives CASSAHSGGARETQYF.

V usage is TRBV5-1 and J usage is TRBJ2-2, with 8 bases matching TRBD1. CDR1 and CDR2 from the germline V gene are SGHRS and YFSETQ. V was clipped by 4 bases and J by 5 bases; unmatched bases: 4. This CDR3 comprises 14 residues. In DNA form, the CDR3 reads TGCGCCAGCAGCGACTGGACAGGGACCGGGGAGCTGTTTTTT. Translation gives CASSDWTGTGELFF. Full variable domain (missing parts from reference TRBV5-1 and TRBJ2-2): KAGVTQTPRYLIKTRGQQVTLSCSPISGHRSVSWYQQTPGQGLQFLFEYFSETQRNKGNFPGRFSGRQFSNSRSEMNVSTLELGDSALYLCASSDWTGTGELFFGEGSRLTVL.

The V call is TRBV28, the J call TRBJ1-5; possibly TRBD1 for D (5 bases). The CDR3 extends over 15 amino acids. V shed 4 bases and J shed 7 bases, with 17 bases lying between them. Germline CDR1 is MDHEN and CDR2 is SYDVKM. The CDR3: CASSSGELVGQPQHF. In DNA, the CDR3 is TGTGCCAGCAGTTCGGGGGAACTGGTAGGACAGCCCCAGCATTTT.

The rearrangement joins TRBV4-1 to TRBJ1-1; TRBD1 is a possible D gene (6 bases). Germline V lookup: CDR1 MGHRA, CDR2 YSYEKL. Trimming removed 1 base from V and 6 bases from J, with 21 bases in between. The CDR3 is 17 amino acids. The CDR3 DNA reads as TGCGCCAGCAGCCAAGTGGCTCTGATCAGGGGAAGGGCTGAAGCTTTCTTT. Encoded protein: CASSQVALIRGRAEAFF.

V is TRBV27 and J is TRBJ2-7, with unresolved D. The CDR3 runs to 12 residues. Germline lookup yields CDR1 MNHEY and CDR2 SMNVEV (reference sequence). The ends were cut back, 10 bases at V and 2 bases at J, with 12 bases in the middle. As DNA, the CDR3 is TGTGCCACCGCCCGGGTCCCCTACGAGCAGTACTTC. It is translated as CATARVPYEQYF.

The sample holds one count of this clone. CDR3 amino acids: CASSQVTSGNYGYTF. Here the CDR3 DNA reads TGTGCCAGCAGCCAAGTGACTTCGGGGAACTATGGCTACACCTTC. The genes are TRBV3-1 (or the pseudogene TRBV3-2) and TRBJ1-2, with D hard to call. This CDR3 has 15 residues. Trimming shortened V by 1 base and J by 2 bases, and 11 bases separated the two germline ends. Per the germline V gene, CDR1 is LGHDT and CDR2 is YNNKEL (reference sequence).

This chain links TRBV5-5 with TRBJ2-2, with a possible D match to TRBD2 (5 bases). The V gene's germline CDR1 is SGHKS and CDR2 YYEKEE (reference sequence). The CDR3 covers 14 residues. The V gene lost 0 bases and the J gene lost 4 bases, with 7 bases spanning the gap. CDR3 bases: TGTGCCAGCAGCTTGGTTGCGGGCACCGGGGAGCTGTTTTTT. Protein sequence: CASSLVAGTGELFF.

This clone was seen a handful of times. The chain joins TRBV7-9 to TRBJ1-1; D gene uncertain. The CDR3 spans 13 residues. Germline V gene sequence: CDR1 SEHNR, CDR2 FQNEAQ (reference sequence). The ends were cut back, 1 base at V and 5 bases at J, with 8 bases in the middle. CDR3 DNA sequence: TGTGCCAGCAGCTTAGGGTCAGGTACTGAAGCTTTCTTT. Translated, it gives CASSLGSGTEAFF.

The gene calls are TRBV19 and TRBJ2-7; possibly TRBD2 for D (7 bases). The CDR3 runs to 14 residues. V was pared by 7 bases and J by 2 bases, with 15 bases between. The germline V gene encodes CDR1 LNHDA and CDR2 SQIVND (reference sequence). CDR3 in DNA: TGTGCCAGTAAAACGGGGGAGGGGGCCTACGAGCAGTACTTC. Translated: CASKTGEGAYEQYF.

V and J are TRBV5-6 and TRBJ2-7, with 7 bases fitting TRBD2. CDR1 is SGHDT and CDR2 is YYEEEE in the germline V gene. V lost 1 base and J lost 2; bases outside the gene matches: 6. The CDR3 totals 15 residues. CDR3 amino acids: CASSLFGTNPYEQYF. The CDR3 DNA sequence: TGTGCCAGCAGCTTGTTCGGGACTAACCCCTACGAGCAGTACTTC.

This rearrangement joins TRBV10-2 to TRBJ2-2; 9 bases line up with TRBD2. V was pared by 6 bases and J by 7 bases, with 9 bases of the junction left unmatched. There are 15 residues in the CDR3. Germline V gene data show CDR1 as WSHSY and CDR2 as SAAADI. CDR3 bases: TGCGCCAGCAGGGTTGCGCGGGGGGGGAACGGGGAGCTGTTTTTT. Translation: CASRVARGGNGELFF.

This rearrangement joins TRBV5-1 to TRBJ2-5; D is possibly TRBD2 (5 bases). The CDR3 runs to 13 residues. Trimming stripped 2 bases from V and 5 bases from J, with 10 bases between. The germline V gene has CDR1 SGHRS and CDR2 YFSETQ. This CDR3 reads CASSLNQRETQYF. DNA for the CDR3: TGCGCCAGCAGCTTAAACCAGCGGGAGACCCAGTACTTC.

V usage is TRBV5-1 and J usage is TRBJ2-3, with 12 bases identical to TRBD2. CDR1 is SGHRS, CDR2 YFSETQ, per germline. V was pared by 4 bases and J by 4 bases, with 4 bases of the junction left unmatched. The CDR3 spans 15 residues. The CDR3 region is CASSTASGGADTQYF. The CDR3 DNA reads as TGCGCCAGCAGCACAGCTAGCGGGGGGGCAGATACGCAGTATTTT.

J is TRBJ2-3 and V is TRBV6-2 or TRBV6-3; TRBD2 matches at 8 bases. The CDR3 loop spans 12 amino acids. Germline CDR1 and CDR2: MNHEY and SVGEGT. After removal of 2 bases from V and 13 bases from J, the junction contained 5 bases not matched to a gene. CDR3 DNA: TGTGCCAGCAGTTACGTCGGGGGGGAGGAGTATTTT. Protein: CASSYVGGEEYF.

CDR3 DNA: TGTGCCACCAGCAGAGCCCAGAACACTGAAGCTTTCTTT. Translation: CATSRAQNTEAFF. The chain has TRBV15 and TRBJ1-1; D is uncertain. Looked up from germline, CDR1 is LNHNV and CDR2 is YYDKDF (reference sequence). The CDR3 extends over 13 amino acids. V lost 1 base to trimming and J lost 1 base, with 4 bases between them.

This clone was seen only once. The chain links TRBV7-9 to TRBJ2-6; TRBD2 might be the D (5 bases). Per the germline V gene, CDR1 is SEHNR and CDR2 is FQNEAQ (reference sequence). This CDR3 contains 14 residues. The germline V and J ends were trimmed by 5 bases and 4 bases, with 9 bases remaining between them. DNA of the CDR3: TGTGCCAGCAGCACCGGGATGGGGGCCAACGTCCTGACTTTC. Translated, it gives CASSTGMGANVLTF.

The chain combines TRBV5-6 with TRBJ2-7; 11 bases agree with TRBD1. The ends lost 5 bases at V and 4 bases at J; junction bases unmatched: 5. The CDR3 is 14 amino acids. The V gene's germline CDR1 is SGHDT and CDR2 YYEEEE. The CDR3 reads CASRGQGGVYEQYF. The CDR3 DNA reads TGTGCCAGCAGGGGACAGGGGGGAGTTTACGAGCAGTACTTC.

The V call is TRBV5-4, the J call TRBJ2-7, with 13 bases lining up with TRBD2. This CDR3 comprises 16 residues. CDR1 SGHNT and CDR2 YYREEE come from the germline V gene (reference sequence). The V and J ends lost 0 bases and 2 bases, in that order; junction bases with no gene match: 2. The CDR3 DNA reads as TGTGCCAGCAGCTTGGGCGGGACTAGCGGGGCCTACGAGCAGTACTTC. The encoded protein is CASSLGGTSGAYEQYF.

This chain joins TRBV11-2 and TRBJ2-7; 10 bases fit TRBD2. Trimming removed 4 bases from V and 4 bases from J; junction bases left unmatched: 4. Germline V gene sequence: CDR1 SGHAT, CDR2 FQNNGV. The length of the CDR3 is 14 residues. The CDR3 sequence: CASSYSGGAYEQYF. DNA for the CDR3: TGTGCCAGCAGCTACAGCGGGGGGGCTTACGAGCAGTACTTC.

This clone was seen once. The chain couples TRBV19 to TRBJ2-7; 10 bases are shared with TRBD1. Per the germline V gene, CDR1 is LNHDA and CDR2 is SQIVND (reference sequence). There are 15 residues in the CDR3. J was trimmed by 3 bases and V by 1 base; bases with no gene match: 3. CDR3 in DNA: TGTGCCAGTAGTATAGCGGACAGGGGGATCTACGAGCAGTACTTC. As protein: CASSIADRGIYEQYF. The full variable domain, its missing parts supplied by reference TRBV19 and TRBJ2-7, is DGGITQSPKYLFRKEGQNVTLSCEQNLNHDAMYWYRQDPGQGLRLIYYSQIVNDFQKGDIAEGYSVSREKKESFPLTVTSAQKNPTAFYLCASSIADRGIYEQYFGPGTRLTVT.

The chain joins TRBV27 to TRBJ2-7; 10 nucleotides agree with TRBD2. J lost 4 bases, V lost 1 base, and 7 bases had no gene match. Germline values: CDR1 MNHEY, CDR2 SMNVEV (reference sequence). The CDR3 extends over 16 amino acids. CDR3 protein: CASSLYLAGETYEQYF. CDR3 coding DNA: TGTGCCAGCAGTTTATACCTAGCGGGGGAAACTTACGAGCAGTACTTC.

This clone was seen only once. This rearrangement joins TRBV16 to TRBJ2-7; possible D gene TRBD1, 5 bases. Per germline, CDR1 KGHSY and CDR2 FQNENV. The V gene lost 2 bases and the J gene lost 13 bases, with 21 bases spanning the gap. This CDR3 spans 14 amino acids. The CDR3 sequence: CASSQRLLSVGAYF. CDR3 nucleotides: TGTGCCAGCAGCCAACGGCTTCTTTCCGTTGGGGCTTACTTC.

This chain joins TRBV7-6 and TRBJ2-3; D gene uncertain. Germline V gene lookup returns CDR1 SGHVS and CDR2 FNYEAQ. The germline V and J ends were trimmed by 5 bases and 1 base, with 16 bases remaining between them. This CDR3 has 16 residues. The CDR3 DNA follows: TGTGCCAGCAGCGGGTCTTGGCTTAGCCGCACAGATACGCAGTATTTT. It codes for CASSGSWLSRTDTQYF.